The 16 T cell receptor beta chains listed next were all sequenced from one sample in a study of cytomegalovirus exposure and HLA in healthy donors. PCR used 60 Vbeta primers and 13 Jbeta primers. Clones were sequenced by immunoSEQ multiplex PCR, and TCRdb holds only the in-frame ones, with some missing. The data contain about 100,000 clones, 65% to 85% of them singletons. Sequenced: PBMCs. The receptors were gathered from an older woman in good health and CMV-seropositive.

V gene TRBV2 combines with J gene TRBJ1-5; TRBD1 aligns across 9 bases. This CDR3 has 14 amino acids. Germline CDR1 is SNHLY and CDR2 is FYNNEI. Trimming took 7 bases from V and 4 from J; bases not matched to a gene: 5. CDR3 in amino acids: CASNGQGRNQPQHF. In DNA, the CDR3 is TGTGCCAGCAATGGACAGGGGAGGAATCAGCCCCAGCATTTT.

V usage is TRBV9 and J usage is TRBJ1-3, with 8 bases aligning to TRBD1. Trimming took 0 bases from V and 8 from J; bases not matched to a gene: 4. CDR3 length: 14 amino acids. Germline V CDR1 and CDR2: SGDLS, YYNGEE. CDR3 nucleotides: TGTGCCAGCAGCGTAGAAACAGGGGGGGACACCATATATTTT. It codes for CASSVETGGDTIYF. The full variable domain, its missing parts supplied by reference TRBV9 and TRBJ1-3, is DSGVTQTPKHLITATGQRVTLRCSPRSGDLSVYWYQQSLDQGLQFLIQYYNGEERAKGNILERFSAQQFPDLHSELNLSSLELGDSALYFCASSVETGGDTIYFGEGSWLTVV.

V and J are TRBV5-8 and TRBJ2-5, with D tentatively TRBD1 (6 bases). The germline V gene has CDR1 SGHTS and CDR2 YDEGEE. This CDR3 comprises 11 residues. V was clipped by 5 bases and J by 7 bases, with 9 bases between them. The CDR3 here is CASSSGVTQYF. The CDR3, as DNA: TGTGCCAGCAGTTCAGGGGTGACCCAGTACTTC.

The chain joins TRBV5-4 to TRBJ2-7; 12 nucleotides match TRBD2. J was trimmed by 5 bases and V by 3 bases; bases with no gene match: 9. CDR1 and CDR2 from the germline V gene are SGHNT and YYREEE (reference sequence). The CDR3 has 16 residues. This chain's CDR3 is CASSSPGLAGGDEQYF. CDR3 sequence (DNA): TGTGCCAGCAGCTCACCGGGACTAGCGGGCGGGGACGAGCAGTACTTC.

The chain is built from TRBV10-1 and TRBJ1-1, with a weak D call TRBD1 (6 bases). The CDR3 is 17 residues long. Germline V lookup: CDR1 WNHNN, CDR2 SYGVQD (reference sequence). The ends were cut back, 0 bases at V and 1 base at J, with 15 bases in the middle. This CDR3 is CASSESRRGRTNTEAFF. The CDR3 nucleotides read TGCGCCAGCAGTGAGTCGAGGCGGGGGCGGACGAACACTGAAGCTTTCTTT.

The chain has TRBV30 and TRBJ1-1, with D hard to call. V was trimmed by 2 bases and J by 1 base, leaving 14 bases between them. CDR1 and CDR2 (germline): GTSNPN, SVGIG (reference sequence). CDR3 length equals 15 residues. CDR3 in DNA: TGTGCCTGGAGTTTTTCTCCGGGGTGGAACACTGAAGCTTTCTTT. Its protein product is CAWSFSPGWNTEAFF.

The chain is built from TRBV29-1 and TRBJ1-3; 9 positions match TRBD1. V lost 7 bases to trimming and J lost 4 bases; unmatched junction nucleotides: 5. Per the germline V gene, CDR1 is SQVTM and CDR2 is ANQGSEA. The CDR3 is made up of 13 amino acids. The CDR3 is CSAYRGLGNTIYF. The CDR3 DNA reads TGCAGCGCCTACAGGGGGCTAGGAAACACCATATATTTT.

J is TRBJ1-2 and V is TRBV29-1; a weak D match, TRBD1 (6 bases). The germline gives CDR1 SQVTM, CDR2 ANQGSEA. The CDR3 has 13 amino acids. The V end was cut by 7 bases, the J end by 7 bases, with 19 bases between. The CDR3 bases are TGCAGCGCCTATGCGGGGGCGGCTGGTGGCTACACCTTC. It codes for CSAYAGAAGGYTF.

This chain connects TRBV28 to TRBJ1-2, with 8 bases matching TRBD1. V trimming: 4 bases; J trimming: 8 bases; junction bases outside the gene matches: 12. Germline CDR1 reads MDHEN; CDR2 reads SYDVKM. The CDR3 loop spans 15 amino acids. CDR3 loop: CASSSSGTGLFGYTF. In nucleotides, the CDR3 is TGTGCCAGCAGTTCCTCCGGGACAGGTCTATTCGGCTACACCTTC.

The chain has TRBV7-9 and TRBJ2-3; 9 bases match TRBD2. The CDR3 loop spans 16 amino acids. Losses at the gene ends were 6 bases for V and 4 bases for J; bases not matched to a gene: 11. Germline V gene data show CDR1 as SEHNR and CDR2 as FQNEAQ (reference sequence). CDR3 sequence: CASRSGRKPLADTQYF. CDR3 in DNA: TGTGCCAGCAGAAGCGGGAGGAAACCCTTGGCAGATACGCAGTATTTT.

V is TRBV14 and J is TRBJ2-7, with D unresolved. CDR3 length: 11 amino acids. CDR1 is SGHDN, CDR2 FVKESK, per germline. The germline V and J ends were trimmed by 5 bases and 4 bases, with 6 bases remaining between them. CDR3 sequence reads: CASSSMYEQYF. CDR3 DNA: TGTGCCAGCAGCTCTATGTACGAGCAGTACTTC.

The V and J genes are TRBV30 and TRBJ2-3; 9 bases align to TRBD1. The J segment lost 3 bases and the V segment lost 0 bases, leaving 4 bases of the junction unmatched. The germline CDR1 and CDR2 sequences are GTSNPN and SVGIG (reference sequence). The CDR3 is made up of 15 amino acids. CDR3 region: CAWSVGQGFTDTQYF. In DNA, the CDR3 is TGTGCCTGGAGTGTGGGACAGGGATTTACAGATACGCAGTATTTT.

There are many counts of this clone. The rearrangement uses TRBV4-1 and TRBJ2-2; 11 nucleotides agree with TRBD2. The length of the CDR3 is 15 residues. CDR1 MGHRA and CDR2 YSYEKL come from the germline V gene. Trimming at V came to 1 base and at J to 5 bases, leaving 0 bases not matched to a gene. CDR3 coding DNA: TGCGCCAGCAGCCAAGGACTAGCGGGGACCGGGGAGCTGTTTTTT. Its protein is CASSQGLAGTGELFF.

The chain combines TRBV9 with TRBJ1-3; D unclear. Per the germline V gene, CDR1 is SGDLS and CDR2 is YYNGEE. Trimming pared 0 bases from V and 2 bases from J, leaving 12 bases between. The CDR3 consists of 16 residues. For the CDR3, the DNA is TGTGCCAGCAGCGTAGACAGTCCGAAGGCTGGAAACACCATATATTTT. Encoded protein: CASSVDSPKAGNTIYF.

This chain connects TRBV19 to TRBJ1-5; the D is unclear. V lost 5 bases and J 3 bases, leaving 8 bases between the germline ends. Germline V lookup: CDR1 LNHDA, CDR2 SQIVND (reference sequence). CDR3 size: 13 residues. The CDR3 region is CASSSELNQPQHF. CDR3 nucleotides: TGTGCCAGTAGTTCCGAACTCAATCAGCCCCAGCATTTT.

This sequence joins TRBV2 and TRBJ1-5; 8 positions match TRBD1. With 6 bases clipped from V and 8 bases from J, the junction kept 6 bases outside the gene matches. CDR1 is SNHLY, CDR2 FYNNEI, per germline. The CDR3 is 13 amino acids. CDR3 sequence reads: CASSGQGVEPQHF. Here the CDR3 DNA reads TGTGCCAGCAGCGGACAGGGTGTTGAGCCCCAGCATTTT.